This T cell receptor (beta chain) was sequenced during a study of blood T cell repertoires in COVID-19. Sequencing was performed with immunoSEQ multiplex PCR; in TCRdb, only in-frame clones are kept and a portion is missing. The sample holds about 56,000 clones, 80% to 90% seen once. The germline CDR1 and CDR2 sequences are GTSNPN and SVGIG (reference sequence). Trimming took 2 bases from V and 1 from J; bases not matched to a gene: 1. There are 13 residues in the CDR3. The sequencing sample was made of peripheral blood. This chain links TRBV30 with TRBJ1-1, with 7 bases that match TRBD1. The clonotype originates from an older woman with COVID-19, enrolled during active disease. The CDR3 DNA follows: TGTGCCTGGAGTAGGGACAGGAACACTGAAGCTTTCTTT. This sequence encodes CAWSRDRNTEAFF.